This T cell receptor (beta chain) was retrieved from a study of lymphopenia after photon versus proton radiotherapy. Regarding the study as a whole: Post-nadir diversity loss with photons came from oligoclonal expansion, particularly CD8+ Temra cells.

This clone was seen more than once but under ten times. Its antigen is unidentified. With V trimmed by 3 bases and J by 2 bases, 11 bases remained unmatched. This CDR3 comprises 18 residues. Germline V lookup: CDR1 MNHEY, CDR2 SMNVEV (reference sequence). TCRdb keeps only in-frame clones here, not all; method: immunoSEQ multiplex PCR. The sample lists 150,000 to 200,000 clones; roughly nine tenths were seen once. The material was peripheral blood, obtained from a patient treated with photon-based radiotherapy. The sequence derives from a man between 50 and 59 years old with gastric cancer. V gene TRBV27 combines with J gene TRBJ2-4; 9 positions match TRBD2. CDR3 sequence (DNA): TGTGCCAGCAGTTTGGCGGGAGGGCTGGTGTCGACCAAAAACATTCAGTACTTC. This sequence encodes CASSLAGGLVSTKNIQYF.